This T cell receptor beta chain emerged from a study of cytotoxic CD8 clonotypes in ibrutinib-treated CLL. Germline V gene sequence: CDR1 MGHRA, CDR2 YSYEKL. CDR3 length: 16 amino acids. The V end was cut by 0 bases, the J end by 3 bases, with 14 bases between. Using immunoSEQ multiplex PCR, the repertoire was profiled, and TCRdb retains in-frame clones only, with some absent. In the table there are about 49,000 clones, about half of which are singletons. This chain links TRBV4-1 with TRBJ2-5, with D hard to call. Sample: PBMCs, taken after 12 months of ibrutinib treatment. The sequence was obtained from a human donor with chronic lymphocytic leukemia. The CDR3 reads CASSQDNGLTEETQYF. The CDR3 DNA is TGCGCCAGCAGCCAAGATAACGGCCTAACAGAAGAGACCCAGTACTTC.